This TCR beta chain stems from a study of cytomegalovirus exposure and HLA in healthy donors. Profiled with immunoSEQ multiplex PCR; TCRdb holds only in-frame clones, not every one. This table holds 75,000 to 90,000 clones, around 95% found once. This clone was observed once. Its target is not known. Study-wide results and caveats: It was reportedly the case that the classifier diagnosed cytomegalovirus status with high specificity and sensitivity.

The V end was cut by 1 base, the J end by 8 bases, with 11 bases between. CDR1 SGHTA and CDR2 FQGNSA come from the germline V gene. This CDR3 comprises 13 residues. The specimen was PBMCs. The clonotype originates from a woman under 30 in good health and CMV-seronegative. This chain uses TRBV7-2 with TRBJ1-2, with D unclear. The CDR3 region is CASSLGRGGGYTF. The DNA for the CDR3 is TGTGCCAGCAGCTTAGGGAGAGGCGGAGGCTACACCTTC.